This T cell receptor (beta chain) was sequenced during a study of CD8 T cells in Susac syndrome. The ends were cut back, 1 base at V and 3 bases at J, with 15 bases in the middle. The CDR3 runs to 16 residues. Germline V gene lookup returns CDR1 SQVTM and CDR2 ANQGSEA. RNA totalling roughly 0.45 to 1 ug underwent reverse transcription with random hexamers. By means of immunoSEQ multiplex PCR, TCR beta CDR3 spanning 54 Vbeta and 13 Jbeta underwent amplification. TCRdb re-called the immunoSEQ multiplex PCR reads through MiXCR, storing one row per CDR3 protein. Among around 230,000 distinct CDR3 sequences listed, 95% were seen once.

The receptor was isolated from a human donor with multiple sclerosis. Input material: CD4+ T cells from PBMCs. The rearrangement joins TRBV29-1 to TRBJ1-4; D is unresolved. The CDR3 is CSVEGLPGSANEKLFF. Written as DNA, the CDR3 is TGCAGCGTTGAAGGCCTCCCGGGAAGTGCTAATGAAAAACTGTTTTTT.